The text below deals with one TCR beta chain. This sample was taken from a study of shared clonotypes between healthy human individuals. V was shortened by 2 bases and J by 6 bases, with 11 bases between the two germline ends. The germline CDR1 and CDR2 sequences are ENHRY and SYGVKD. The CDR3 length is 13 residues. Using immunoSEQ multiplex PCR, the repertoire was profiled, and TCRdb retains in-frame clones only, with some absent. The sample includes more than 900,000 clones, about 80% of them seen just once. The origin of this receptor is a man younger than 30 in good health. Some clones in this sample may be carry-over from other donors' samples. The specimen was memory CD4+ T cells from PBMCs. Sample subset: CD45RA-negative fraction. The chain combines TRBV10-3 with TRBJ2-7, with D unclear. CDR3: CAISENASPEQYF. Written as DNA, the CDR3 is TGTGCCATCAGTGAGAACGCCTCGCCCGAGCAGTACTTC.